This is a list of T cell receptor beta chains from one sample in a study of cytomegalovirus exposure and HLA in healthy donors. TCRdb keeps only in-frame clones here, not all; method: immunoSEQ multiplex PCR. The sample includes about 160,000 clones, roughly nine tenths of them seen just once. Input material: PBMCs. Source of these receptors: a woman aged 18-29 years in good health and CMV-seropositive. CDR3s include the opening cysteine and the closing phenylalanine or tryptophan.

v_call cdr3_aa
TRBV7-3 CASSEQGALETQYF
TRBV5-4 CASAMGEGLDEQFF
TRBV7-8 CASSYPPWRGRQETQYF
TRBV19 CASSTTVNTEAFF
TRBV11-2 CASSLIRTSGRASAGELFF
TRBV11-2 CASRSVRLSKNIQYF
TRBV30 CAWSGLAVLSGANVLTF
TRBV4-2 CASSQDTNQPQHF
TRBV27 CASSFRGDTQYF
TRBV5-1 CASSLATTSAFHEQYF